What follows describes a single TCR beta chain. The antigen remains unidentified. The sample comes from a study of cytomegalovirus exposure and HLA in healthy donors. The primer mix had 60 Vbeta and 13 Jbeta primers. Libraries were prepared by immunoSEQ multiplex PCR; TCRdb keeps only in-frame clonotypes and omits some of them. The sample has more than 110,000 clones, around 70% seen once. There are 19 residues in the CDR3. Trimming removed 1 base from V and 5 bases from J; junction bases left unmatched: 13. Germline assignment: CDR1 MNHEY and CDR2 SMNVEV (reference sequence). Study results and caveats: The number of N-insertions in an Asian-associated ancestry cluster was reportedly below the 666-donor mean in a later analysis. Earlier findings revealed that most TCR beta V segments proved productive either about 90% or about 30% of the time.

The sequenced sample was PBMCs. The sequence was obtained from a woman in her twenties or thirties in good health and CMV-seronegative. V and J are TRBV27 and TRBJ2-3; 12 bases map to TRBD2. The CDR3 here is CASSLWGTSGSHFGDTQYF. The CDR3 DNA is TGTGCCAGCAGTTTATGGGGGACTAGCGGGTCACATTTCGGAGATACGCAGTATTTT.